The clone carrying this TCR beta chain came up a few times. Its antigen remains unknown. With V trimmed by 4 bases and J by 4 bases, 7 bases remained unmatched. The germline gives CDR1 SGHNT, CDR2 YYREEE (reference sequence). The CDR3 loop spans 14 amino acids. The entry originates in a study of cytomegalovirus exposure and HLA in healthy donors. A multiplex PCR was run with 60 Vbeta primers and 13 Jbeta primers. In the original analysis: It was a later analysis that counted 79 million or so unique TCR beta chains, of which around 11 million were shared. Here immunoSEQ multiplex PCR was the method, and the copy in TCRdb shows in-frame clones only, minus some. That table furnishes V, J and clone size, whereas the DNA furnished D and trimming. The table shows fewer than 150,000 clones, with approximately 72% occurring only once. The study's findings and limits: Reportedly, cytomegalovirus status was diagnosed with high sensitivity and specificity.

This chain links TRBV5-4 with TRBJ1-1, with TRBD1 matching 7 bases. The sequenced material came from PBMCs. This TCR derives from a woman between 35 and 50 years old in good health and CMV-seropositive. In nucleotides, the CDR3 is TGTGCCAGCAGCCGCCGACAGGGAAGCACTGAAGCTTTCTTT. Protein: CASSRRQGSTEAFF.